Sequencing of this TCR beta chain was carried out in a study of blood T cells in healthy people across ages. Study-level information: Capturing about one barcoded beta molecule per two T cells was achieved by template switching.

Germline CDR1 and CDR2: MNHEY and SVGEGT. This CDR3 region has 16 residues. Trimming removed 6 bases from V and 7 bases from J; junction bases left unmatched: 10. Sample-barcoded 5' priming and a J-beta primer mix drove a second PCR of roughly 6 to 12 cycles. TCRdb re-derived calls from the 5' RACE reads in MiXCR, one entry per CDR3 protein. The sample holds more than 1.4 million distinct CDR3 sequences, around 39% seen once. This clonotype occurred a few times. Antigen specificity is unknown. The study's findings and limits: Measured against age, TCR beta diversity per million T cells decreased in a roughly linear manner. Comparison with aged donors showed that long-lived donors had more naive CD4+ cells and higher diversity. The study found TCR beta diversity correlated strongly with naive T cell percentage.

The chain employs TRBV6-2 or TRBV6-3 and TRBJ2-1, with TRBD1 matching over 12 bases. The receptor was derived from a woman between 18 and 29 years old in good health. Material for sequencing was blood. CDR3 sequence: CASRLPGQGARNEQFF. CDR3 DNA sequence: TGTGCCAGCAGGCTCCCGGGACAGGGGGCTAGAAATGAGCAGTTCTTC.